Listed below are T cell receptor beta chains from one sample, sequenced in a study of blood T cells in healthy people across ages. One entry per CDR3 protein, called by TCRdb with MiXCR from the 5' RACE reads. The data hold 630,000 or so distinct CDR3 sequences, with approximately 29% observed a single time. Sequencing was done on a sample of blood. The receptor source for this set is an elderly woman in good health. The CDR3 runs from the conserved cysteine through the conserved F or W. Each record gives: V gene, D gene, clone size, J gene, CDR3 DNA, CDR3 protein. A D gene is named only where the DNA matches it firmly. Where a row states a size, it is once, few, many or the class of an expanded clone; other rows omit it.

TRBV6-2/TRBV6-3,-,few,TRBJ1-5,TGTGCCAGCAGTGGAGACACCCCGGTAAATCCCCAGCATTTT,CASSGDTPVNPQHF
TRBV28,TRBD2,few,TRBJ2-1,TGTGCCAGCAGTTTGGAGGAACTAGCGATGAGCTCCTACAATGAGCAGTTCTTC,CASSLEELAMSSYNEQFF
TRBV7-2,-,-,TRBJ1-2,TGTGCCAGCAGCCTACAGAACGGATATGGCTACACCTTC,CASSLQNGYGYTF
TRBV9,-,few,TRBJ1-2,TGTGCCAGCAGCGTCGAACAGGGCCCGAACTATGGCTACACCTTC,CASSVEQGPNYGYTF
TRBV10-3,-,-,TRBJ1-3,TGTGCCATCGGGGTAGAGAGCAACACCATATATTTT,CAIGVESNTIYF
TRBV3-1,TRBD2,once,TRBJ2-5,TGTGCCAGCAGCCAGCTAGCGGGGGCTAGGGGACAAGAGACCCAGTACTTC,CASSQLAGARGQETQYF
TRBV12-5,-,-,TRBJ1-2,TGTGCTAGTGGTTTGCGAGGGTCGGGTGGCTACACCTTC,CASGLRGSGGYTF
TRBV6-5,TRBD2,-,TRBJ2-2,TGTGCCAGCAGCTCCGCGGCTAGCGGTGACACCGGGGAGCTGTTTTTT,CASSSAASGDTGELFF
TRBV4-3,-,many,TRBJ1-2,TGCGCCAGCAGCCAAGATCTCGGGGACTATGGCTACACCTTC,CASSQDLGDYGYTF
TRBV30,-,few,TRBJ1-2,TGTGCCTGGAGTGTACAGGATAGGGGGGCGCGGGGCTACACCTTC,CAWSVQDRGARGYTF
TRBV20-1,-,many,TRBJ1-1,TGCAGTGCTAGAGAAGGTGAGACTGAAGCTTTCTTT,CSAREGETEAFF
TRBV3-1,-,-,TRBJ1-6,TGTGCCAGCAGCCAAAGAAGGGGGAGTTCACCCCTCCACTTT,CASSQRRGSSPLHF
TRBV20-1,TRBD2,many,TRBJ2-3,TGCAGTGCTAGGGAGGCTAGCGGGGGAGATACGCAGTATTTT,CSAREASGGDTQYF
TRBV6-5,TRBD2,-,TRBJ2-5,TGTGCCAGCAGTTTGGGGAAGAGTAGCGGGGGTAGGGCCCAGTACTTC,CASSLGKSSGGRAQYF
TRBV29-1,TRBD1,many,TRBJ2-5,TGCAGCGTTGAAGATCCCGACAGGGGCCCCGTGGAGACCCAGTACTTC,CSVEDPDRGPVETQYF
TRBV5-1,TRBD2,-,TRBJ2-1,TGCGCCAGCAGCTTGGAACTAGCGGAGGTTAATGAGCAGTTCTTC,CASSLELAEVNEQFF
TRBV7-9,-,once,TRBJ2-5,TGTGCCAGCAGCCCCATAAATTTGCGGCAGTACTTC,CASSPINLRQYF
TRBV7-3,TRBD2,-,TRBJ2-1,TGTGCCAGCAGCCAGTCTAGCGGGGGACACAATGAGCAGTTCTTC,CASSQSSGGHNEQFF
TRBV7-3,-,-,TRBJ1-2,TGTGCCAGCAGCTTAACGATAAAGGGTGGCTACACCTTC,CASSLTIKGGYTF
TRBV29-1,TRBD1,many,TRBJ2-5,TGCAGCGTGGAAACAGGGGGCGGAGAGACCCAGTACTTC,CSVETGGGETQYF
TRBV7-6,TRBD2,-,TRBJ2-5,TGTGCCAGCAGCTTAAGCGGGGGGCCTGGTTTAGAGCAGTACTTC,CASSLSGGPGLEQYF
TRBV7-2,-,-,TRBJ2-5,TGTGCCAGCAGCTTAGTCCGGGCAGCACAAGAGACCCAGTACTTC,CASSLVRAAQETQYF
TRBV3-1,-,-,TRBJ1-6,TGTGCCAGCAGCCAAGAGGGCGGACCCCTCCACTTT,CASSQEGGPLHF
TRBV11-1,-,many,TRBJ2-7,TGTGCCAGCAGCTTATTCGGCTCCTACGAGCAGTACTTC,CASSLFGSYEQYF
TRBV7-6,-,many,TRBJ1-5,TGTGCCAGCAGCGCCAGAAACAATCAGCCCCAGCATTTT,CASSARNNQPQHF
TRBV20-1,-,-,TRBJ1-4,TGCAGTGCTAGAGGGCCTGACGAAAAACTGTTTTTT,CSARGPDEKLFF
TRBV14,TRBD1,few,TRBJ1-1,TGTGCCAGCAGCCAAGACCTGACAGGGTTGAGTGAAGCTTTCTTT,CASSQDLTGLSEAFF
TRBV7-2,TRBD1,many,TRBJ2-1,TGTGCCAGCAGCTTGATTTTGGGACAGTTTCGCAATGAGCAGTTCTTC,CASSLILGQFRNEQFF
TRBV9,TRBD1,-,TRBJ1-2,TGTGCCAGCAGCACCGGACAGGGAAGGGACTATGGCTACACCTTC,CASSTGQGRDYGYTF
TRBV5-5,TRBD2,many,TRBJ2-3,TGTGCCAGCAGCTTGTGGAGCGGGGCCACAGATACGCAGTATTTT,CASSLWSGATDTQYF
TRBV27,TRBD1,-,TRBJ2-7,TGTGCCAGCACCGTGACAGGGGGCTACCACGAGCAGTACTTC,CASTVTGGYHEQYF
TRBV28,-,many,TRBJ2-5,TGTGCCAGCAGTCGACACGGAGGGGCAGCGAACCAAGAGACCCAGTACTTC,CASSRHGGAANQETQYF
TRBV6-6,-,many,TRBJ2-3,TGTGCCAGCAAAACCGACAGGCTCACAGATACGCAGTATTTT,CASKTDRLTDTQYF
TRBV9,-,-,TRBJ1-5,TGTGCCAGCAGCGCGGACGGGCTTAGCAATCAGCCCCAGCATTTT,CASSADGLSNQPQHF
TRBV20-1,TRBD1,few,TRBJ1-4,TGCAGTGCTAGAGGACAGGGGAAAAGGAATGAAAAACTGTTTTTT,CSARGQGKRNEKLFF
TRBV27,TRBD1,few,TRBJ1-1,TGTGCCAGCAGTTTTGGACAGGTGAACACTGAAGCTTTCTTT,CASSFGQVNTEAFF
TRBV10-3,-,-,TRBJ1-1,TGTGCCATCAGTGTGGACAGACCCAGTTATGAAGCTTTCTTT,CAISVDRPSYEAFF
TRBV20-1,TRBD1,-,TRBJ2-1,TGCAGTGCGGGGGACAGGGGTTTGAATGAGCAGTTCTTC,CSAGDRGLNEQFF
TRBV9,TRBD1,many,TRBJ2-7,TGTGCCAGCAGCGCGACAGGGTCCAACGAGCAGTACTTC,CASSATGSNEQYF
TRBV14,TRBD2,many,TRBJ2-1,TGTGCCAGCAGCCAAAGGGTAGCGGGGCAGGCTGAGCAGTTCTTC,CASSQRVAGQAEQFF
TRBV5-1,TRBD2,many,TRBJ2-1,TGCGCCAGCAGCCCCGGGACTAGCGGGGGGGCAGAGTTCTTC,CASSPGTSGGAEFF
TRBV12-3/TRBV12-4,-,-,TRBJ2-7,TGTGCCAGCAGTTGGGACTCGCCCACCTACGAGCAGTACTTC,CASSWDSPTYEQYF
TRBV20-1,-,-,TRBJ1-5,TGCAGTGCTAGTGGGACTCGGGGTAGCAATCAGCCCCAGCATTTT,CSASGTRGSNQPQHF
TRBV7-2,TRBD1,-,TRBJ1-5,TGTGCCAGCAGCCTTAGGGGACAGTCCCAGCATTTT,CASSLRGQSQHF
TRBV5-1,TRBD1,many,TRBJ1-2,TGCGCCAGCAGCGCCCGGGACAGGGGGGGATATGGCTACACCTTC,CASSARDRGGYGYTF
TRBV4-3,TRBD2,-,TRBJ2-5,TGCGCCAGCAGCCAAGAGGCTAGCGGGGCGACCCAGTACTTC,CASSQEASGATQYF
TRBV15,-,-,TRBJ2-5,TGTGCCACCAGCAGAGTTAGCTCTGAGACCCAGTACTTC,CATSRVSSETQYF
TRBV7-9,-,once,TRBJ2-3,TGTGCCAGCAGGCCCGGAAGGCTACGGGATACGCAGTATTTT,CASRPGRLRDTQYF
TRBV11-2,TRBD1,few,TRBJ2-1,TGTGCCAGCAGCTTGGGGATCAGGGGGACAGACGGGCAGTTCTTC,CASSLGIRGTDGQFF
TRBV5-1,-,-,TRBJ2-2,TGCGCCAGCAGCCTTGCCCCGGCTGGGACGGCGGCGGGGGAGCTGTTTTTT,CASSLAPAGTAAGELFF
TRBV27,-,-,TRBJ1-2,TGTGCCAGCAGTTCTAGGACACACCATGGCTACACCTTC,CASSSRTHHGYTF
TRBV11-2,-,many,TRBJ2-3,TGTGCCAGCAGCTTAGAAGGGTTAAGCACAGATACGCAGTATTTT,CASSLEGLSTDTQYF
TRBV7-8,-,few,TRBJ2-2,TGTGCCAGCAGATCCGACAGGAGAAACACCGGGGAGCTGTTTTTT,CASRSDRRNTGELFF
TRBV6-2/TRBV6-3,-,many,TRBJ2-3,TGTGCCAGCAGCCGCCCCCAAAGCACAGATACGCAGTATTTT,CASSRPQSTDTQYF
TRBV12-3/TRBV12-4,TRBD1,-,TRBJ2-7,TGTGCCAACAGTCCCCGGGACAGGGGAGAGAATGAGCAGTACTTC,CANSPRDRGENEQYF